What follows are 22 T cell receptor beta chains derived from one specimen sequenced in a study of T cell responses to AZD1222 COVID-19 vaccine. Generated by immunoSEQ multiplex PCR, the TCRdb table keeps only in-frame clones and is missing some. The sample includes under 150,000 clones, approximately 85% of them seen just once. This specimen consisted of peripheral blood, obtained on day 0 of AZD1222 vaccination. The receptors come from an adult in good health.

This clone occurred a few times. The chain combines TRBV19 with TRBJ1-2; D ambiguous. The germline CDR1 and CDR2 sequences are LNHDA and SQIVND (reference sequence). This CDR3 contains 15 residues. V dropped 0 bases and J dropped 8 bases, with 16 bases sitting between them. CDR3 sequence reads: CASSIDWAALGGYTF. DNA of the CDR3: TGTGCCAGTAGTATAGATTGGGCAGCCCTGGGGGGCTACACCTTC.

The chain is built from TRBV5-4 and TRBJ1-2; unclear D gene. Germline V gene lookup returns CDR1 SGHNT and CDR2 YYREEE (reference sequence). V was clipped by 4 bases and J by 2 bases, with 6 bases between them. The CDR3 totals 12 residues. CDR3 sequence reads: CASSSDNYGYTF. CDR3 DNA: TGTGCCAGCAGCAGCGACAACTATGGCTACACCTTC.

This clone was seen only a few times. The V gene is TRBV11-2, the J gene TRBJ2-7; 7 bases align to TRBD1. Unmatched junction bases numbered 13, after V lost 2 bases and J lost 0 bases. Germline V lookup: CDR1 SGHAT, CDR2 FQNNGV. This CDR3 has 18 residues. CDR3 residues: CASSLHPPRQGASYEQYF. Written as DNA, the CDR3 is TGTGCCAGCAGCTTACACCCCCCGCGACAGGGTGCCTCCTACGAGCAGTACTTC.

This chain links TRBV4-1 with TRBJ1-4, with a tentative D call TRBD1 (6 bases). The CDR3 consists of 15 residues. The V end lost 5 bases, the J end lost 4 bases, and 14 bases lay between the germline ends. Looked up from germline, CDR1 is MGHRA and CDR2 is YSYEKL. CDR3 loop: CASSTPSRGNEKLFF. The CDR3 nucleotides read TGCGCCAGCAGCACGCCCTCCAGGGGTAATGAAAAACTGTTTTTT.

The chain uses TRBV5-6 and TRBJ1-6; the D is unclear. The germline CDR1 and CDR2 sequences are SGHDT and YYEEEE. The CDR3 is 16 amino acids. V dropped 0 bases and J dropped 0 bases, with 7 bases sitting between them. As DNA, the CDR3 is TGTGCCAGCAGCTTGGAGACGGCCTCCTATAATTCACCCCTCCACTTT. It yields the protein CASSLETASYNSPLHF.

The CDR3 sequence is CASSLSDRWGYTF. The CDR3 DNA sequence: TGTGCCAGCAGTTTATCCGACAGGTGGGGCTACACCTTC. This chain links TRBV27 with TRBJ1-2; perhaps TRBD1 as D (6 bases). The V and J ends lost 0 bases and 8 bases respectively, with 10 bases between them. Germline CDR1 reads MNHEY; CDR2 reads SMNVEV (reference sequence). This CDR3 is 13 amino acids long.

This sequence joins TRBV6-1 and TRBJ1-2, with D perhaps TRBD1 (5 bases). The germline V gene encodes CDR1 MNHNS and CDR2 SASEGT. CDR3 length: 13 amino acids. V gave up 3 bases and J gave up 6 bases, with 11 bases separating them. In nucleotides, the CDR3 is TGTGCCAGCAGTGAGGGGGGGTTCGATGGCTACACCTTC. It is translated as CASSEGGFDGYTF.

CDR3 loop: CASSSGPQETQYF. The CDR3 nucleotides read TGCGCCAGCAGCTCGGGTCCCCAAGAGACCCAGTACTTC. J is TRBJ2-5 and V is TRBV5-1; D is uncertain. Germline lookup yields CDR1 SGHRS and CDR2 YFSETQ. Trimming removed 3 bases at V and 1 base at J, with 7 bases between. CDR3 size: 13 residues.

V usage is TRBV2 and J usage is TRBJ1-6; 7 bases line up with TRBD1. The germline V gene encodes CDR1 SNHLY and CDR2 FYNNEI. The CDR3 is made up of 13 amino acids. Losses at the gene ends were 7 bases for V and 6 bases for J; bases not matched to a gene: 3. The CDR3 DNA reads TGTGCCAGCATCAGACAGGGTAATTCACCCCTCCACTTT. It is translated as CASIRQGNSPLHF.

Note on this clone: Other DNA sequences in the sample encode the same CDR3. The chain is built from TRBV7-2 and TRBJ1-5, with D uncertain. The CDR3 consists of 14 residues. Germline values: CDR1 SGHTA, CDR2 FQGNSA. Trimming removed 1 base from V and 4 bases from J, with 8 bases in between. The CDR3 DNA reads TGTGCCAGCAGCTTAGTAGTGGGAAATCAGCCCCAGCATTTT. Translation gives CASSLVVGNQPQHF. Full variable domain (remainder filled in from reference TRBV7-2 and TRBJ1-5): GAGVSQSPSNKVTEKGKDVELRCDPISGHTALYWYRQSLGQGLEFLIYFQGNSAPDKSGLPSDRFSAERTGGSVSTLTIQRTQQEDSAVYLCASSLVVGNQPQHFGDGTRLSIL.

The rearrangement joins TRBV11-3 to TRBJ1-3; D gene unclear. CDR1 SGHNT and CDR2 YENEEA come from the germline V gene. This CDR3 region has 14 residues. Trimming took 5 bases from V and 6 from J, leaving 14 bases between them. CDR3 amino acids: CASSPLRRPNTIYF. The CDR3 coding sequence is TGTGCCAGCAGCCCTCTTCGGCGCCCAAACACCATATATTTT.

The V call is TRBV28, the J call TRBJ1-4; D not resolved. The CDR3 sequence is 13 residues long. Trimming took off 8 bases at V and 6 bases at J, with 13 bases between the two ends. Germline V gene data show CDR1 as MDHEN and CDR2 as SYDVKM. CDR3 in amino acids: CASFRSLDEKLFF. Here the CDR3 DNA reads TGTGCCAGCTTCCGAAGTTTGGATGAAAAACTGTTTTTT.

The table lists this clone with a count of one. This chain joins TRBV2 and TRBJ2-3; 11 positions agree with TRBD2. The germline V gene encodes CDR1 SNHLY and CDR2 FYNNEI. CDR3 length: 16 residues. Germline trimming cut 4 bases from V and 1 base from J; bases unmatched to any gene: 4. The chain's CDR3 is CASSALSGGGTDTQYF. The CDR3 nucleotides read TGTGCCAGCAGTGCGCTTAGCGGGGGGGGCACAGATACGCAGTATTTT.

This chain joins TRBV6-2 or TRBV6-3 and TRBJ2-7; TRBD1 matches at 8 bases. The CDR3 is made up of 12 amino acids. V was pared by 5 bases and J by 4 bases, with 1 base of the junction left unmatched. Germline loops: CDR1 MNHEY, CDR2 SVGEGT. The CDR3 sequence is CASSGTGYEQYF. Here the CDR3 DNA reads TGTGCCAGCAGTGGGACAGGTTACGAGCAGTACTTC.

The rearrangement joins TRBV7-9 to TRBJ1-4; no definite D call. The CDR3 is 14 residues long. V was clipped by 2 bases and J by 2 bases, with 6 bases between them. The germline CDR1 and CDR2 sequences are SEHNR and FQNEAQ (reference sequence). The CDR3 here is CASSLFTTNEKLFF. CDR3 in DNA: TGTGCCAGCAGCTTATTCACCACTAATGAAAAACTGTTTTTT.

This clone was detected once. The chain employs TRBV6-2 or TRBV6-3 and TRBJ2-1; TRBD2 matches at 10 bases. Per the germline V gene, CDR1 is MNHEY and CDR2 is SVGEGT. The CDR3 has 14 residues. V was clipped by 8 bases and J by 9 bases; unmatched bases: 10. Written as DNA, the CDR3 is TGTGCCAGCGGTTCCAGCGGGAGGGCGAGTGAGCAGTTCTTC. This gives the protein CASGSSGRASEQFF.

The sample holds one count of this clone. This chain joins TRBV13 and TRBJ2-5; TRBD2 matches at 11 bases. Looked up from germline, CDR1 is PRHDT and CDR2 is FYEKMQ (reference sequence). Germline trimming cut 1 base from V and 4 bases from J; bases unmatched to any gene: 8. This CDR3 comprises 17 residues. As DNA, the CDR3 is TGTGCCAGCAGCTTAGTTTCACTAGCGGGAGTGGGAGAGACCCAGTACTTC. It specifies CASSLVSLAGVGETQYF.

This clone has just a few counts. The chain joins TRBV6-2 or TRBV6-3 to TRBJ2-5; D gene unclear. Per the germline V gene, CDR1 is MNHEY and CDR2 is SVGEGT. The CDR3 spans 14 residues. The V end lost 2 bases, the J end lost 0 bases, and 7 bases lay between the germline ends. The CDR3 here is CASSYVEYQETQYF. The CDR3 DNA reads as TGTGCCAGCAGTTACGTGGAGTACCAAGAGACCCAGTACTTC.

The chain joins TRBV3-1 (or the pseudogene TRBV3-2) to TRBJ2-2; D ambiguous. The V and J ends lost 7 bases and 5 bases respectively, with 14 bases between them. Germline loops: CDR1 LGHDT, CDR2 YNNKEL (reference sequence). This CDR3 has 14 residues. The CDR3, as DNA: TGTGCCAGCACCCCTAAGTCGGAAACCGGGGAGCTGTTTTTT. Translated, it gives CASTPKSETGELFF.

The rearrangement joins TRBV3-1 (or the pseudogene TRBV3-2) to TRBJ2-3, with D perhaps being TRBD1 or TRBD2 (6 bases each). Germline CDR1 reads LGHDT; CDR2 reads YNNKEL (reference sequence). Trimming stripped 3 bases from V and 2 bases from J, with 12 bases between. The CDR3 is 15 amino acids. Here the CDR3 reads CASSHTRGLTDTQYF. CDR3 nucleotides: TGTGCCAGCAGCCATACCCGGGGGCTCACAGATACGCAGTATTTT.

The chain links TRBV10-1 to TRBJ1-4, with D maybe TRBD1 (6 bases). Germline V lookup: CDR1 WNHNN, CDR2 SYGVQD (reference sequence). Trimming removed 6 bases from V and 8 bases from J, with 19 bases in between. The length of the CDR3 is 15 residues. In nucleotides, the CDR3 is TGCGCCAGCAGGGTGGGACACCTCGTTGAGGAAAAACTGTTTTTT. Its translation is CASRVGHLVEEKLFF.

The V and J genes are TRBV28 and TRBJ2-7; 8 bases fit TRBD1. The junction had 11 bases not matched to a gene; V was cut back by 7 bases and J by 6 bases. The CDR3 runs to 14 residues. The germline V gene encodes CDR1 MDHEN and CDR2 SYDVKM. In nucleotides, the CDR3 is TGTGCCAGCACCCGGACAGGGATCGTCGCCGAGCAGTACTTC. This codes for CASTRTGIVAEQYF.